This passage covers 32 T cell receptor beta chains from one sample sequenced in a study of neoadjuvant anti-PD-1 for oral cavity cancer. Time point in this sample: after neoadjuvant nivolumab, at surgical resection. Generated by immunoSEQ multiplex PCR, the TCRdb table keeps only in-frame clones and is missing some. Of roughly 25,000 clones in the sample, roughly 30% were seen once. The sequences come from tumor tissue, collected after nivolumab (anti-PD-1) treatment. These TCRs come from a person aged 40 to 85 with oral cavity squamous cell carcinoma.

The rearrangement joins TRBV4-1 to TRBJ2-5; D is perhaps TRBD2 (6 bases). Germline V gene lookup returns CDR1 MGHRA and CDR2 YSYEKL. V lost 1 base and J 5 bases, leaving 17 bases between the germline ends. CDR3 length: 16 amino acids. The CDR3 spells CASSQGTGLLLETQYF. DNA for the CDR3: TGCGCCAGCAGCCAAGGGACGGGACTCCTTTTGGAGACCCAGTACTTC.

The genes are TRBV6-1 and TRBJ2-3; no definite D call. Between the trimmed V and J ends, which lost 2 bases and 0 bases, there was a span of 18 bases. The CDR3 loop spans 18 amino acids. The germline gives CDR1 MNHNS, CDR2 SASEGT. The CDR3 here is CASSELGIQTLSTDTQYF. The CDR3 DNA reads as TGTGCCAGCAGTGAATTGGGCATACAAACCCTTAGCACAGATACGCAGTATTTT.

This chain links TRBV11-3 with TRBJ2-7, with 8 bases matching TRBD1. The CDR3 length is 14 residues. The junction had 5 bases not matched to a gene; V was cut back by 5 bases and J by 2 bases. The V gene's germline CDR1 is SGHNT and CDR2 YENEEA. CDR3 region: CASSIGTGPYEQYF. The CDR3 DNA reads TGTGCCAGCAGCATAGGGACAGGCCCCTACGAGCAGTACTTC.

The genes are TRBV15 and TRBJ2-3; perhaps TRBD1 as D (6 bases). This CDR3 spans 16 amino acids. CDR1 is LNHNV and CDR2 is YYDKDF in the germline V gene (reference sequence). Trimming stripped 4 bases from V and 0 bases from J, with 14 bases between. DNA of the CDR3: TGTGCCACCAGCAAGGGACATAGTGAAAGCACAGATACGCAGTATTTT. Amino acid sequence: CATSKGHSESTDTQYF.

The CDR3 DNA reads TGTGCCACCAGCCCGGGACAGAGCTACGAGCAGTACTTC. This translates into CATSPGQSYEQYF. The chain employs TRBV15 and TRBJ2-7; TRBD1 agrees at 7 bases. Per the germline V gene, CDR1 is LNHNV and CDR2 is YYDKDF (reference sequence). V trimming: 5 bases; J trimming: 3 bases; junction bases outside the gene matches: 4. The CDR3 runs to 13 residues. Based on the CDR3 plus reference TRBV15 and TRBJ2-7, the full variable domain is DAMVIQNPRYQVTQFGKPVTLSCSQTLNHNVMYWYQQKSSQAPKLLFHYYDKDFNNEADTPDNFQSRRPNTSFCFLDIRSPGLGDTAMYLCATSPGQSYEQYFGPGTRLTVT.

This clone was detected ten times or more. This sequence joins TRBV6-5 and TRBJ2-1; a possible D gene is TRBD2 (6 bases). Trimming pared 4 bases from V and 1 base from J, leaving 14 bases between. The CDR3 is 16 residues long. The germline V gene encodes CDR1 MNHEY and CDR2 SVGAGI. In nucleotides, the CDR3 is TGTGCCAGCAGTTCCCGACTAGTTTGGTCCTACAATGAGCAGTTCTTC. Its translation is CASSSRLVWSYNEQFF.

The chain has TRBV19 and TRBJ2-7; 9 bases line up with TRBD1. Germline V gene data show CDR1 as LNHDA and CDR2 as SQIVND (reference sequence). The J segment lost 3 bases and the V segment lost 6 bases, leaving 12 bases of the junction unmatched. The CDR3 consists of 16 residues. The CDR3 DNA is TGTGCCAGTAGGAAGACCGGGACAGGGAGGCTCTACGAGCAGTACTTC. Protein product: CASRKTGTGRLYEQYF.

The table lists this clone with a few counts. The chain couples TRBV7-2 to TRBJ2-2; weak D call: TRBD2 (6 bases). This CDR3 contains 15 residues. The germline gives CDR1 SGHTA, CDR2 FQGNSA. V was trimmed by 3 bases and J by 0 bases, leaving 8 bases between them. CDR3 sequence reads: CASSLGLPNTGELFF. CDR3 DNA: TGTGCCAGCAGCTTGGGACTTCCGAACACCGGGGAGCTGTTTTTT. The whole variable domain, remainder taken from reference TRBV7-2 and TRBJ2-2, is GAGVSQSPSNKVTEKGKDVELRCDPISGHTALYWYRQSLGQGLEFLIYFQGNSAPDKSGLPSDRFSAERTGGSVSTLTIQRTQQEDSAVYLCASSLGLPNTGELFFGEGSRLTVL.

The rearrangement uses TRBV5-1 and TRBJ1-2; a weak D match, TRBD1 (5 bases). The CDR3 is made up of 13 amino acids. Germline lookup yields CDR1 SGHRS and CDR2 YFSETQ. The germline V and J ends were trimmed by 0 bases and 2 bases, with 5 bases remaining between them. DNA for the CDR3: TGCGCCAGCAGCTTGGACAGGAACTATGGCTACACCTTC. Protein product: CASSLDRNYGYTF.

The chain combines TRBV28 with TRBJ1-2; D is uncertain. Germline V gives CDR1 MDHEN, CDR2 SYDVKM. Trimming shortened V by 3 bases and J by 3 bases, and 5 bases separated the two germline ends. The CDR3 extends over 12 amino acids. The CDR3 DNA is TGTGCCAGCAGTTTTGGGTACTATGGCTACACCTTC. The encoded protein is CASSFGYYGYTF.

This clone showed up just a few times. The chain combines TRBV5-8 with TRBJ2-5; 9 bases line up with TRBD2. Germline CDR1 and CDR2: SGHTS and YDEGEE. This CDR3 contains 16 residues. V was clipped by 0 bases and J by 3 bases; unmatched bases: 6. The CDR3 nucleotides are TGTGCCAGCAGCTTGGGTCGGGCTAGCGGGAAAGAGACCCAGTACTTC. Its translation is CASSLGRASGKETQYF.

This clone was detected a few times. This sequence joins TRBV29-1 and TRBJ1-2, with 8 bases that match TRBD1. The CDR3 runs 13 residues. CDR1 and CDR2 (germline): SQVTM, ANQGSEA. V gave up 6 bases and J gave up 8 bases; unmatched junction bases: 11. The CDR3 region is CSVSSQGAGGYTF. CDR3 coding DNA: TGCAGCGTCTCTTCTCAGGGGGCGGGAGGCTACACCTTC. The variable domain in full, with the rest retrieved from reference TRBV29-1 and TRBJ1-2, is SAVISQKPSRDICQRGTSLTIQCQVDSQVTMMFWYRQQPGQSLTLIATANQGSEATYESGFVIDKFPISRPNLTFSTLTVSNMSPEDSSIYLCSVSSQGAGGYTFGSGTRLTVV.

J is TRBJ2-2 and V is TRBV7-9; a possible D gene is TRBD2 (6 bases). Trimming cost V 5 bases and J 4 bases, with 17 bases left between them. This CDR3 has 16 residues. Per germline, CDR1 SEHNR and CDR2 FQNEAQ (reference sequence). CDR3 in amino acids: CASSHTSGRGTGELFF. CDR3 DNA: TGTGCCAGCAGCCACACATCCGGGAGAGGCACCGGGGAGCTGTTTTTT.

This clone appeared a few times. This sequence joins TRBV2 and TRBJ2-7; 10 bases align to TRBD2. The CDR3 sequence is 16 residues long. Per germline, CDR1 SNHLY and CDR2 FYNNEI. Losses at the gene ends were 6 bases for V and 4 bases for J; bases not matched to a gene: 12. The CDR3 sequence: CASSRTGTSDSYEQYF. DNA for the CDR3: TGTGCCAGCAGCAGGACAGGGACTAGCGATTCTTACGAGCAGTACTTC.

This clone has just a few counts. The genes are TRBV6-1 and TRBJ1-6; D possibly corresponds to TRBD1 (6 bases). The CDR3 extends over 14 amino acids. Trimming stripped 10 bases from V and 5 bases from J, with 15 bases between. CDR1 MNHNS and CDR2 SASEGT come from the germline V gene. CDR3 sequence: CATAQGADNSPLHF. In DNA, the CDR3 is TGTGCCACCGCACAGGGTGCGGATAATTCACCCCTCCACTTT.

This clone was observed a few times. V gene TRBV9 combines with J gene TRBJ2-2; D uncertain. Trimming removed 0 bases from V and 0 bases from J, with 6 bases in between. Germline CDR1 is SGDLS and CDR2 is YYNGEE. This CDR3 has 15 residues. Here the CDR3 reads CASSVEPSNTGELFF. As DNA, the CDR3 is TGTGCCAGCAGCGTAGAACCCTCGAACACCGGGGAGCTGTTTTTT.

The chain joins TRBV9 to TRBJ2-1, with 10 bases lining up with TRBD2. J was trimmed by 2 bases and V by 0 bases; bases with no gene match: 5. The CDR3 consists of 17 residues. Germline V gives CDR1 SGDLS, CDR2 YYNGEE. For the CDR3, the DNA is TGTGCCAGCAGCGTAGCTATAGCGGGAGGACCCTACAATGAGCAGTTCTTC. Amino acid sequence: CASSVAIAGGPYNEQFF.

This clone was seen more than once but under ten times. DNA for the CDR3: TGTGCCAGCAGCTCGAGGACTAGCGGGAGGATTTACGAGCAGTACTTC. This encodes CASSSRTSGRIYEQYF. The gene calls are TRBV7-2 and TRBJ2-7; 14 bases fit TRBD2. V shed 4 bases and J 4 bases; nucleotides not matched to a gene: 6. Germline CDR1 SGHTA, CDR2 FQGNSA. The CDR3 sequence is 16 residues long.

The chain combines TRBV9 with TRBJ2-1, with D unclear. The CDR3 spans 15 residues. CDR1 is SGDLS, CDR2 YYNGEE, per germline. Trimming removed 1 base at V and 0 bases at J, with 8 bases between. CDR3 region: CASSVSWDSYNEQFF. The CDR3 bases are TGTGCCAGCAGCGTAAGTTGGGACTCCTACAATGAGCAGTTCTTC.

V gene TRBV2 combines with J gene TRBJ2-7, with D possibly matching TRBD1 (5 bases). Germline V gene lookup returns CDR1 SNHLY and CDR2 FYNNEI. This CDR3 has 15 amino acids. V lost 7 bases to trimming and J lost 3 bases, with 19 bases between them. The CDR3 is CASTQIRQGSYEQYF. The CDR3 nucleotides read TGTGCCAGCACCCAAATTCGGCAGGGAAGCTACGAGCAGTACTTC.

This clone came up a few times. The chain carries TRBV9 and TRBJ2-3, with 7 positions matching TRBD2. V lost 4 bases to trimming and J lost 6 bases; unmatched junction nucleotides: 8. The CDR3 consists of 14 residues. Germline assignment: CDR1 SGDLS and CDR2 YYNGEE. In nucleotides, the CDR3 is TGTGCCAGCAGCCCATGGGGGGGAGGTGATACGCAGTATTTT. Its translation is CASSPWGGGDTQYF. Drawing the rest from reference TRBV9 and TRBJ2-3, the complete variable domain is DSGVTQTPKHLITATGQRVTLRCSPRSGDLSVYWYQQSLDQGLQFLIQYYNGEERAKGNILERFSAQQFPDLHSELNLSSLELGDSALYFCASSPWGGGDTQYFGPGTRLTVL.

The chain combines TRBV29-1 with TRBJ2-5; TRBD2 might be the D (6 bases). V was shortened by 4 bases and J by 4 bases, with 10 bases between the two germline ends. This CDR3 has 12 residues. The V gene's germline CDR1 is SQVTM and CDR2 ANQGSEA. The DNA for the CDR3 is TGCAGCGTTGTTCGCGGGGCAGAGACCCAGTACTTC. Translation: CSVVRGAETQYF.

This sequence joins TRBV2 and TRBJ1-4; 9 bases are shared with TRBD1. The CDR3 runs 15 residues. Germline trimming cut 6 bases from V and 7 bases from J; bases unmatched to any gene: 9. CDR1 is SNHLY and CDR2 is FYNNEI in the germline V gene. CDR3 DNA: TGTGCCAGCAGGGGACAGGGAGGTTTGGGTGAAAAACTGTTTTTT. Translating gives CASRGQGGLGEKLFF.

This clone occurred many times. The chain employs TRBV30 and TRBJ2-2; D might be TRBD2 (5 bases). Germline V gives CDR1 GTSNPN, CDR2 SVGIG (reference sequence). This CDR3 has 12 amino acids. Trimming shortened V by 7 bases and J by 5 bases, and 11 bases separated the two germline ends. The CDR3 bases are TGTGCCTCCCACGGGGATACCGGGGAGCTGTTTTTT. This gives the protein CASHGDTGELFF.

This sequence joins TRBV2 and TRBJ2-2, with a possible D match to TRBD1 (5 bases). The CDR3 is 13 residues long. Between the trimmed V and J ends, which lost 5 bases and 4 bases, there was a span of 8 bases. Germline-derived CDR1 and CDR2 are SNHLY and FYNNEI. CDR3 amino acids: CASSIRGTGELFF. Here the CDR3 DNA reads TGTGCCAGCAGTATAAGGGGCACCGGGGAGCTGTTTTTT.

The sample holds a few counts of this clone. The genes are TRBV27 and TRBJ1-4; no definite D call. Looked up from germline, CDR1 is MNHEY and CDR2 is SMNVEV (reference sequence). The V and J ends lost 7 bases and 6 bases respectively, with 18 bases between them. This CDR3 has 15 amino acids. CDR3 nucleotide sequence: TGTGCCAGCAAGAAGGCGGGCACCGGCGATGAAAAACTGTTTTTT. Protein product: CASKKAGTGDEKLFF.

The J gene is TRBJ1-1, the V gene TRBV19; D not resolved. The CDR3 covers 12 residues. Per the germline V gene, CDR1 is LNHDA and CDR2 is SQIVND (reference sequence). V dropped 1 base and J dropped 6 bases, with 6 bases sitting between them. CDR3 protein: CASSIAKAEAFF. DNA of the CDR3: TGTGCCAGTAGTATAGCCAAAGCTGAAGCTTTCTTT.

The V gene is TRBV27, the J gene TRBJ1-6; D possibly corresponds to TRBD1 (5 bases). There are 16 residues in the CDR3. V shed 2 bases and J shed 7 bases, with 15 bases lying between them. The V gene's germline CDR1 is MNHEY and CDR2 SMNVEV (reference sequence). CDR3: CASSLIPQGGNSPLHF. The CDR3 DNA sequence: TGTGCCAGCAGTTTAATACCGCAGGGTGGGAATTCACCCCTCCACTTT.

The CDR3 DNA reads as TGCAGCGTTGGGTCGGGGAACACCATATATTTT. Its protein is CSVGSGNTIYF. V is TRBV29-1 and J is TRBJ1-3; D is undetermined. Between the trimmed V and J ends, which lost 4 bases and 7 bases, there was a span of 8 bases. This CDR3 is built from 11 residues. Germline V gene lookup returns CDR1 SQVTM and CDR2 ANQGSEA. Using reference TRBV29-1 and TRBJ1-3 for the parts outside the CDR3, the full variable domain is SAVISQKPSRDICQRGTSLTIQCQVDSQVTMMFWYRQQPGQSLTLIATANQGSEATYESGFVIDKFPISRPNLTFSTLTVSNMSPEDSSIYLCSVGSGNTIYFGEGSWLTVV.

This clone counts as medium-sized (0.01 to 0.1%). The chain couples TRBV21-1 to TRBJ1-2. TRBV21-1 corresponds to a pseudogene. The CDR3 is made up of 15 amino acids. Here the CDR3 DNA reads TGTGCCAGCAGCAAAGGACCCACAACTAACTATGGCTACACCTTC. As protein: CASSKGPTTNYGYTF.

The rearrangement uses TRBV10-2 and TRBJ1-6; the match to TRBD1 covers 8 bases. Per the germline V gene, CDR1 is WSHSY and CDR2 is SAAADI. J gave up 9 bases and V 8 bases, and 9 bases lay outside the gene matches. The CDR3 loop spans 14 amino acids. The CDR3 nucleotides read TGCGCCAGCCACGGACAGGGTCTAGGTTCACCCCTCCACTTT. Protein sequence: CASHGQGLGSPLHF.

This clone was detected only once. This sequence joins TRBV7-9 and TRBJ1-2; no reliable D call. CDR3 size: 15 residues. The ends were cut back, 1 base at V and 1 base at J, with 10 bases in the middle. Germline V lookup: CDR1 SEHNR, CDR2 FQNEAQ (reference sequence). Here the CDR3 DNA reads TGTGCCAGCAGCTTAGACGGAGGCAATAACTATGGCTACACCTTC. Amino acids: CASSLDGGNNYGYTF.